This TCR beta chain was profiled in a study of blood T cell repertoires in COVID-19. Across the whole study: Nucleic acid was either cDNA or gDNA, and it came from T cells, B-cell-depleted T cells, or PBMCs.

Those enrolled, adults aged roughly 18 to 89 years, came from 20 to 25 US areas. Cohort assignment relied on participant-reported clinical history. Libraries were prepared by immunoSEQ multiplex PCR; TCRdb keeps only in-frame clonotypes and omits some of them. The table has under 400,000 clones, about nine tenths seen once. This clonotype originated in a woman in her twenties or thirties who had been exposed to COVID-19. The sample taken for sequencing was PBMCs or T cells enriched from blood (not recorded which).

For the CDR3, the DNA is TGTGCCAGCAGGTACGGACAAGCTTTTGACACTGAAGCTTTCTTT. It yields the protein CASRYGQAFDTEAFF. This chain links TRBV11-1 with TRBJ1-1; D is perhaps TRBD1 (5 bases). CDR1 is SGHAT and CDR2 is FQDESV in the germline V gene (reference sequence). The CDR3 is 15 amino acids. Deletions cut 6 bases from V and 3 bases from J, with 17 bases between.